This T cell receptor (beta chain) is from a study of cytomegalovirus exposure and HLA in healthy donors. Germline loops: CDR1 MNHEY, CDR2 SVGAGI. J gave up 13 bases and V 0 bases, and 5 bases lay outside the gene matches. The CDR3 has 14 amino acids. The PCR contained 60 Vbeta and 13 Jbeta primers. Data came from immunoSEQ multiplex PCR; TCRdb stores just in-frame clones and leaves some out. Of about 150,000 clones listed, approximately 62% are singletons. This TCR was sampled from a human donor in good health. The specimen sequenced was PBMCs. The J gene is TRBJ2-1, the V gene TRBV6-5, with TRBD1 matching 11 bases. The CDR3: CASSYSRRTGGQFF. The CDR3 DNA reads as TGTGCCAGCAGTTACTCGAGGAGGACAGGGGGCCAGTTCTTC.